A selection of T cell receptor beta chains follows, all from one sample in a study of blood T cells in healthy people across ages. TCRdb ran MiXCR on the 5' RACE reads and lists one entry per CDR3 protein. The sample has over 450,000 distinct CDR3 sequences, 24% seen once; the top ten hold roughly 9%. These data also featured in a second study, about T cells of mothers and their children.

Sequencing was done on a sample of blood. These TCRs come from a boy younger than 18 in good health. CDR3s include the opening cysteine and the closing phenylalanine or tryptophan. The D gene is left open where the match is weak. Size is stated for part of the rows, as once, few or many counts, or as a class when the clone is expanded.

TRBD2	TRBV7-2	TRBJ2-3	NA	CASTSAGRTDTQYF	TGTGCCAGCACCTCAGCGGGAAGGACAGATACGCAGTATTTT
TRBD2	TRBV12-3/TRBV12-4	TRBJ2-4	few	CASSDYSGLGSYIQYF	TGTGCCAGCAGTGATTACTCGGGACTAGGGAGCTACATTCAGTACTTC
TRBD1	TRBV4-2	TRBJ2-2	few	CASSQVGTGGSDTGELFF	TGTGCCAGCAGCCAAGTGGGGACAGGGGGCTCGGACACCGGGGAGCTGTTTTTT
NA	TRBV7-2	TRBJ2-5	many	CASSSTRAQYF	TGTGCCAGCAGCTCCACCCGGGCCCAGTACTTC
NA	TRBV6-5	TRBJ2-2	NA	CASSYSGRPVPGTGELFF	TGTGCCAGCAGTTACTCCGGTCGTCCAGTCCCTGGCACCGGGGAGCTGTTTTTT
NA	TRBV4-1	TRBJ2-7	NA	CASSQGDFRNPRDEQYF	TGCGCCAGCAGCCAAGGGGATTTTCGGAACCCACGGGACGAGCAGTACTTC
NA	TRBV5-1	TRBJ2-3	NA	CASNNMGTDTQYF	TGCGCCAGCAATAATATGGGCACAGATACGCAGTATTTT
NA	TRBV20-1	TRBJ1-2	NA	CSASDGQTYGYTF	TGCAGTGCTAGCGACGGACAGACCTATGGCTACACCTTC
TRBD2	TRBV20-1	TRBJ2-3	NA	CSAQTGTSVSDTQYF	TGCAGTGCTCAAACCGGGACTAGCGTATCAGATACGCAGTATTTT
TRBD2	TRBV28	TRBJ2-7	NA	CASSSFPGASGLAEFYEQYF	TGTGCCAGCAGTTCTTTCCCCGGGGCCAGTGGGCTAGCGGAGTTCTACGAGCAGTACTTC
NA	TRBV5-1	TRBJ1-2	NA	CASSSGRADSPYGYTF	TGCGCCAGCAGCTCCGGGCGGGCTGACAGCCCTTATGGCTACACCTTC
NA	TRBV25-1	TRBJ2-5	NA	CASSDLQSDIGGETQYF	TGTGCCAGCAGTGACCTACAATCGGACATTGGGGGAGAGACCCAGTACTTC
NA	TRBV7-2	TRBJ1-2	NA	CASSFQGYGYTF	TGTGCCAGCAGCTTTCAAGGGTATGGCTACACCTTC
NA	TRBV20-1	TRBJ1-1	once	CSARRQAGTEAFF	TGCAGTGCTAGACGCCAGGCGGGGACTGAAGCTTTCTTT
NA	TRBV4-3	TRBJ2-1	many	CASSQEGGGSYNEQFF	TGCGCCAGCAGCCAAGAAGGCGGCGGCTCCTACAATGAGCAGTTCTTC
TRBD2	TRBV15	TRBJ2-3	few	CATSRGGRAPDTQYF	TGTGCCACCAGCAGAGGCGGGAGGGCCCCAGATACGCAGTATTTT
NA	TRBV11-2	TRBJ2-3	NA	CASSLEWRPQYF	TGTGCCAGCAGCCTTGAGTGGCGCCCTCAGTATTTT
TRBD1	TRBV6-5	TRBJ2-7	few	CASPTGAYEQYF	TGTGCCAGCCCGACAGGGGCCTACGAGCAGTACTTC